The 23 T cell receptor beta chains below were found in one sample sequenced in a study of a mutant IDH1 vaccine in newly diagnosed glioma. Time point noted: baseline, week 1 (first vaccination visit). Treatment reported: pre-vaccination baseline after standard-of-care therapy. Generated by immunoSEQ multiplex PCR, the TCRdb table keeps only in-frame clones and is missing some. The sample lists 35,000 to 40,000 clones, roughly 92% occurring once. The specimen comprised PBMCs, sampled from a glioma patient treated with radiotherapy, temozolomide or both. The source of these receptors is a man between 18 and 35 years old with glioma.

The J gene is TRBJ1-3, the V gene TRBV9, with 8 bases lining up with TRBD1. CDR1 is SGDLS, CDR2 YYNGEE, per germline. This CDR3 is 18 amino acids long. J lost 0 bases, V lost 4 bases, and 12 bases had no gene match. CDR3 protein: CASSRTGQGASSGNTIYF. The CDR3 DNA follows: TGTGCCAGCAGCCGTACGGGGCAGGGGGCAAGCTCTGGAAACACCATATATTTT.

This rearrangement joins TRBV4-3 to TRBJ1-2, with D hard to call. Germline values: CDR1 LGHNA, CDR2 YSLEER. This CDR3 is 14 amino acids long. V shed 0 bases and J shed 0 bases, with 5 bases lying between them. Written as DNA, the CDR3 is TGCGCCAGCAGCCAAGAACGGACTAACTATGGCTACACCTTC. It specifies CASSQERTNYGYTF.

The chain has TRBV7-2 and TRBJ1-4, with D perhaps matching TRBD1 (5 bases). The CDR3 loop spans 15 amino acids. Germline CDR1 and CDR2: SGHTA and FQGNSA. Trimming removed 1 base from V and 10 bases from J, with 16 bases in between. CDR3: CASSLEPGALGKLFF. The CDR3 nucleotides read TGTGCCAGCAGCTTAGAGCCCGGGGCCCTCGGAAAACTGTTTTTT.

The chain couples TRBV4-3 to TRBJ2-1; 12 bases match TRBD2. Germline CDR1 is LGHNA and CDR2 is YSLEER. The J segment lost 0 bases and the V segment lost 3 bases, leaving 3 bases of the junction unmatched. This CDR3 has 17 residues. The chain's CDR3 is CASSQTSGRSSYNEQFF. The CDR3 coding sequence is TGCGCCAGCAGCCAGACTAGCGGGAGAAGCTCCTACAATGAGCAGTTCTTC.

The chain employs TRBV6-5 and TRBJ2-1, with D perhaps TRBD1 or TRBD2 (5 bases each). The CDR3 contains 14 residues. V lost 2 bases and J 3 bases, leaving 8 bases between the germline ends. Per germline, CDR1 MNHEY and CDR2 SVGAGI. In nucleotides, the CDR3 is TGTGCCAGCAGTTACGGGACGAGCTACAATGAGCAGTTCTTC. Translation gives CASSYGTSYNEQFF.

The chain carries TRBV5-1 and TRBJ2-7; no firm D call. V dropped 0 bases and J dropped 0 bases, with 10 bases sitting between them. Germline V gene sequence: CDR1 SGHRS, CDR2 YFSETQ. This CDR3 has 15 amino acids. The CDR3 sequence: CASSLDSVSSYEQYF. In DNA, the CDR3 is TGCGCCAGCAGCTTGGATTCAGTGAGCTCCTACGAGCAGTACTTC.

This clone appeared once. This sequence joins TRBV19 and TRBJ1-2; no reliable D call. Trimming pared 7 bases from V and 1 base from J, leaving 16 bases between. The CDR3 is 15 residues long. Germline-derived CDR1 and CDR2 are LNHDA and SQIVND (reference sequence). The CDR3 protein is CASKGQARLNYGYTF. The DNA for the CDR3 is TGTGCCAGTAAAGGGCAGGCTCGCCTTAACTATGGCTACACCTTC.

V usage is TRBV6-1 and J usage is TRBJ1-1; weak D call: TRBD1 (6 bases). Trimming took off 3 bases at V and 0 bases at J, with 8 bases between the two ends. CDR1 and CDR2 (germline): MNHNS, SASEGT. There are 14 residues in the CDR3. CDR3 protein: CASSDRGMNTEAFF. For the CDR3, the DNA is TGTGCCAGCAGTGACAGGGGAATGAACACTGAAGCTTTCTTT.

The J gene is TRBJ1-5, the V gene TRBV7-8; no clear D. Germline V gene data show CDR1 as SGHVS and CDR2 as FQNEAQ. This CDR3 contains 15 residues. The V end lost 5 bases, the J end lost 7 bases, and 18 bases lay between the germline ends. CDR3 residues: CASSRSRGVRQPQHF. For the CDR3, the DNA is TGTGCCAGCAGCCGGAGTCGCGGGGTGCGGCAGCCCCAGCATTTT.

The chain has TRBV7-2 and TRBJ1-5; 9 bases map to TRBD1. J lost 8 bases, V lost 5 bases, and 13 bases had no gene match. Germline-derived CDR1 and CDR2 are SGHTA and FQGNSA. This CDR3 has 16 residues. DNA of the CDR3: TGTGCCAGCAGCCCTGGACAGGGGAGGCTAGGTGAGCCCCAGCATTTT. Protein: CASSPGQGRLGEPQHF.

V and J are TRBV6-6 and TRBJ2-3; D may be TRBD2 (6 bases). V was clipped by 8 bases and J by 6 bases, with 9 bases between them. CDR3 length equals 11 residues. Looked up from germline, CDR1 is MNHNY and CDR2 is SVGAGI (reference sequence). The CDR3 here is CASPRGDTQYF. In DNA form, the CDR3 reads TGTGCCAGCCCTCGGGGGGATACGCAGTATTTT.

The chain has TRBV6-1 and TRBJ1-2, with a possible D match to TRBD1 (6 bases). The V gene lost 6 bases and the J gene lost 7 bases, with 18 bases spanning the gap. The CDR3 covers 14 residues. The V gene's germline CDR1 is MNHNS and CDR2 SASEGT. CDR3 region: CASRAPRGATGYTF. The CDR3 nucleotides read TGTGCCAGCAGGGCCCCCCGGGGGGCCACTGGCTACACCTTC.

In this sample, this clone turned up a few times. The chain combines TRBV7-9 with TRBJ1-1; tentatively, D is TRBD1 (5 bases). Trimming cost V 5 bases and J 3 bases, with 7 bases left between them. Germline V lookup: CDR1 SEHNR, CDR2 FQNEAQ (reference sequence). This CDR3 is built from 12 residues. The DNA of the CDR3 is TGTGCCAGCAGCCGGGGGTACACTGAAGCTTTCTTT. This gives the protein CASSRGYTEAFF.

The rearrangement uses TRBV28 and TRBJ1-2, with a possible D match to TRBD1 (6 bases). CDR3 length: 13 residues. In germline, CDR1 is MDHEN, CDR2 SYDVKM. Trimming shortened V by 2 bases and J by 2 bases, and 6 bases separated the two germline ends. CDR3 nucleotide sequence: TGTGCCAGCAGTTTAGACAGGAACTATGGCTACACCTTC. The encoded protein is CASSLDRNYGYTF.

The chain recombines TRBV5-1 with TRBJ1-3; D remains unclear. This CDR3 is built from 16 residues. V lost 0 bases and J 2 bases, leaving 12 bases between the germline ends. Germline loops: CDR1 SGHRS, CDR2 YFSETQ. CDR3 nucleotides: TGCGCCAGCAGCTTGGCCGGCAGGTCGGCTGGAAACACCATATATTTT. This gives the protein CASSLAGRSAGNTIYF.

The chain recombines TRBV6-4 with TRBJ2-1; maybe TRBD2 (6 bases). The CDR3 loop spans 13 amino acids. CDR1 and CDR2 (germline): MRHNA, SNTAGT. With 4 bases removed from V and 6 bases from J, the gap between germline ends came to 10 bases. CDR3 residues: CASSAGGINEQFF. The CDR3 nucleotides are TGTGCCAGCAGTGCCGGCGGGATCAATGAGCAGTTCTTC.

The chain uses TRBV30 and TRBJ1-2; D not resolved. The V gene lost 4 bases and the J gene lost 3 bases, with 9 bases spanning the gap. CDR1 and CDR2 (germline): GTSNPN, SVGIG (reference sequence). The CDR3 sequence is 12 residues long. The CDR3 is CAWMRGDYGYTF. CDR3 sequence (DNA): TGTGCCTGGATGCGAGGCGACTATGGCTACACCTTC.

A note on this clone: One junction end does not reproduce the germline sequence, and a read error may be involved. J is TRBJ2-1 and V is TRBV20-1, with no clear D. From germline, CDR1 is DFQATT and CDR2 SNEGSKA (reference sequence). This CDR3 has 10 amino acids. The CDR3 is CSASPSRWIF. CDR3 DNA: TGCAGTGCTAGTCCGAGTAGGTGGATCTTC.

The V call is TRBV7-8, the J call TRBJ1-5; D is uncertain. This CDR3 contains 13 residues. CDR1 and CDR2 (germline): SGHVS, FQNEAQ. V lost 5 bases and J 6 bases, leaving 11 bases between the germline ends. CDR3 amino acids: CASSPPSIQPQHF. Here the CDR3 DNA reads TGTGCCAGCAGCCCCCCCTCCATTCAGCCCCAGCATTTT.

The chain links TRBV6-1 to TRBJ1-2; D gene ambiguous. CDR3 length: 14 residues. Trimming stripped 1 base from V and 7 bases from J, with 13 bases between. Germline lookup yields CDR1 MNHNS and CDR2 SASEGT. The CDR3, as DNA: TGTGCCAGCAGTGAAGGCCCAGCGTCCGCTGGCTACACCTTC. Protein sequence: CASSEGPASAGYTF.

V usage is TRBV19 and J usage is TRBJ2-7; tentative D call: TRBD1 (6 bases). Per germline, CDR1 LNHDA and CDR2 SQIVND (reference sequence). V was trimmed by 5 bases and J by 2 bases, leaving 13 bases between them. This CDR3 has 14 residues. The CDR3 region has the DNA TGTGCCAGTAGTTTAAAGACAGGCCCCTACGAGCAGTACTTC. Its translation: CASSLKTGPYEQYF.

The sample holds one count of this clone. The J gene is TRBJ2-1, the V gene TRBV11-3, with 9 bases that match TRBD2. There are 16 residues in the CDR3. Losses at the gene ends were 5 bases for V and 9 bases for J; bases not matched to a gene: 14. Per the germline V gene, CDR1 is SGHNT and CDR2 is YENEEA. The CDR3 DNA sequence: TGTGCCAGCAGCCTTGGGGCGACTAGCGGAGACGGTGAGCAGTTCTTC. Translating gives CASSLGATSGDGEQFF.

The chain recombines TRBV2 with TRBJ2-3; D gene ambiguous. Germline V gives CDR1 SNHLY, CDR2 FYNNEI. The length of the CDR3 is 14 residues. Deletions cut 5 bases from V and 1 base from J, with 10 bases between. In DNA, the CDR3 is TGTGCCAGCAGTTTCCCGGCGGGCACAGATACGCAGTATTTT. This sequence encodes CASSFPAGTDTQYF.